The TCR beta chain described here comes from a study of T cells after posttransplantation cyclophosphamide. Cyclophosphamide on days +3 and +4 followed busulfan-fludarabine conditioning and a marrow graft. TCRdb's copy holds only in-frame clones and misses some; the assay was immunoSEQ multiplex PCR. The data contain tens of thousands of clones, over 75% of them singletons. The CDR3 covers 16 residues. Losses at the gene ends were 3 bases for V and 0 bases for J; bases not matched to a gene: 6. Per germline, CDR1 LNHDA and CDR2 SQIVND (reference sequence). The chain has TRBV19 and TRBJ1-1; 8 bases line up with TRBD1. The sample consisted of CD4+ T cells sorted from blood, taken 1903 days after a stem cell transplant with posttransplant cyclophosphamide. The TCR sequence derives from a female patient in her thirties or forties who received an allogeneic stem cell transplant from a related donor, was CMV-positive, and had no GVHD. Among the T cells, some may be from the graft donor. The CDR3: CASSITGGMLNTEAFF. The CDR3 DNA follows: TGTGCCAGTAGTATTACAGGGGGAATGCTGAACACTGAAGCTTTCTTT.